The clone carrying this T cell receptor beta chain has a count of ten or more. Amplification yielded TCR beta CDR3 regions, with RNA transcripts as the source. Researchers ran a first-round RT-PCR on the TCR CDR3 using the HTBI primer set. TCRdb passed the multiplex PCR reads through MiXCR, listing each CDR3 protein once. Of hundreds of thousands of distinct CDR3 sequences listed, over 11% are singletons. Germline CDR1 reads SGHRS; CDR2 reads YFSETQ. The CDR3 is made up of 17 amino acids. With 7 bases clipped from V and 2 bases from J, the junction kept 12 bases outside the gene matches. Before ophthalmopathy appeared, progressors gave blood at initial hyperthyroidism diagnosis. The data were obtained in a study of T cells in Graves' hyperthyroidism and ophthalmopathy.

The clonotype was recovered from a woman between 25 and 40 years old with Graves' hyperthyroidism that later progressed to Graves' ophthalmopathy. The sequenced sample consisted of blood. J is TRBJ2-3 and V is TRBV5-1; 11 nucleotides align to TRBD2. CDR3 region: CASAKKIAGGHTDTQYF. The CDR3 region has the DNA TGCGCCAGCGCGAAAAAGATAGCGGGAGGGCACACAGATACGCAGTATTTT.